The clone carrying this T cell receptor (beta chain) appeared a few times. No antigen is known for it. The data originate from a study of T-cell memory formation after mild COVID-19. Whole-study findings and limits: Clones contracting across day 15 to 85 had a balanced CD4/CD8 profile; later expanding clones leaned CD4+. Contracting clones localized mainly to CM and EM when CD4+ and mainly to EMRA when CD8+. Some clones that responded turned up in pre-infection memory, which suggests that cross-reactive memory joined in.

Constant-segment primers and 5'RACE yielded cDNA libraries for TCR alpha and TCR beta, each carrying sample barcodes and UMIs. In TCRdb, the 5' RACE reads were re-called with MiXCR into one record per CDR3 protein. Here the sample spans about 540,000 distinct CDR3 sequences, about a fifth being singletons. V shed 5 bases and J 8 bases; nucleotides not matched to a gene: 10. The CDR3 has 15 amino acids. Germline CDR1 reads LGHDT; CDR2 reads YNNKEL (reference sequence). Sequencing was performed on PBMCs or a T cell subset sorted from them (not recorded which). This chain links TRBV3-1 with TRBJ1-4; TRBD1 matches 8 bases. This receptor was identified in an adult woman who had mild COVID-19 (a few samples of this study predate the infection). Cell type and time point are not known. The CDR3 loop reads CASSVHRGVVEKLFF. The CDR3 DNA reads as TGTGCCAGCAGCGTCCACAGGGGGGTCGTGGAAAAACTGTTTTTT.